This TCR beta chain comes out of a study of blood T cell repertoires in COVID-19. Study in general: Sites in the United States, Italy and Spain provided acute and convalescent COVID-19 samples. Sample material is recorded as cDNA or gDNA derived from T cells, B-cell-depleted T cells, or PBMCs.

Sequencing used immunoSEQ multiplex PCR; TCRdb keeps in-frame clones, though not all of them. The sample consists of nearly 400,000 clones, approximately 89% of them appearing once. The study assigned cohorts using participant-reported clinical history. The study counted Cohort 3 donors as recovered given two negative PCRs, clearance, or symptom resolution. Germline V gives CDR1 SGHAT, CDR2 FQNNGV. The ends were cut back, 5 bases at V and 7 bases at J, with 14 bases in the middle. This CDR3 has 13 amino acids. The chain uses TRBV11-2 and TRBJ1-2; the D is unclear. The source material was PBMCs or T cells enriched from blood (not recorded which). The TCR originated in a woman aged 30 to 39 who had recovered from COVID-19. In DNA form, the CDR3 reads TGTGCCAGCAGCCGAGGGTTATTGAGTGGCTACACCTTC. Protein sequence: CASSRGLLSGYTF.